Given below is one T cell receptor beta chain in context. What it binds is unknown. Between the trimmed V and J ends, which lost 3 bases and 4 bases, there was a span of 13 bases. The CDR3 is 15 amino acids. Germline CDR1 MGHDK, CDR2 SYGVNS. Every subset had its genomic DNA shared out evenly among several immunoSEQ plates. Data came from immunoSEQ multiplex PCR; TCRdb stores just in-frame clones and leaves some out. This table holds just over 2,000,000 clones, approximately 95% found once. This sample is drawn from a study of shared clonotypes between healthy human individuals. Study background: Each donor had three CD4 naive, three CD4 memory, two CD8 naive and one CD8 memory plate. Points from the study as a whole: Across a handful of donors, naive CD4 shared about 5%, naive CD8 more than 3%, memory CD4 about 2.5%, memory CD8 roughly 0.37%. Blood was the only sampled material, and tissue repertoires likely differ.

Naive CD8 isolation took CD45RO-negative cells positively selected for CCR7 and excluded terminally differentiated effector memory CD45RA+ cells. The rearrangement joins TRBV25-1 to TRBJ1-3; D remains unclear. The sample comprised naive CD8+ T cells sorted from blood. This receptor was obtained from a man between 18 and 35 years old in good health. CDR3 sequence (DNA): TGTGCCAGCAGTGACCCCGGCAGTGGCGGAAACACCATATATTTT. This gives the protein CASSDPGSGGNTIYF.